This entry describes one T cell receptor (beta chain). These data originate in a study of blood T cell repertoires in COVID-19. For the study at large: Samples came from the United States, Italy and Spain, spanning acute and convalescent COVID-19. The analysed material was cDNA or gDNA that came from T cells, B-cell-depleted T cells, or PBMCs.

In the study's own analysis: Counts of nucleated cells, estimated from reference gene primer amplification, were obtained. TCRdb's copy holds only in-frame clones and misses some; the assay was immunoSEQ multiplex PCR. V and J calls and clone size are those listed in that table; D and trimming were worked out from the DNA. Seen here are more than 75,000 clones, around 88% observed once, and the top ten hold 6.5% to 9.5%. The germline CDR1 and CDR2 sequences are MNHEY and SVGAGI. With 6 bases clipped from V and 5 bases from J, the junction kept 5 bases outside the gene matches. The CDR3 is 14 amino acids.

The sequence derives from a man younger than 45 with acute or convalescent COVID-19. The sample comprised peripheral blood. The chain couples TRBV6-5 to TRBJ1-4; 8 nucleotides align to TRBD1. CDR3 protein: CASSLDRENEKLFF. CDR3 nucleotide sequence: TGTGCCAGCAGCTTGGACAGGGAAAATGAAAAACTGTTTTTT.